This is a list of T cell receptor beta chains from one sample in a study of a mutant IDH1 vaccine in newly diagnosed glioma. Method: immunoSEQ multiplex PCR; TCRdb's copy keeps in-frame clones and lacks some. Of 65,000 to 70,000 clones listed, 80% to 90% are singletons. Sequencing was performed on peripheral blood mononuclear cells (PBMCs), taken from a glioma patient treated with radiotherapy, temozolomide or both. The receptors derive from a woman under 30 with glioma. Some clones in this sample may be carry-over from other donors' samples. Each CDR3 is given with its conserved first and last residue. The D gene is left open where the match is weak. Clone sizes are given selectively: once, few, many, or a class where the clone is expanded.

>TRBJ1-5|TRBD1|.|14|TRBV6-6
CASSAGGTTSPQHF
TGTGCCAGCAGCGCAGGGGGCACCACATCTCCCCAGCATTTT
>TRBJ2-5|.|.|13|TRBV29-1
CSVVAYPQETQYF
TGCAGCGTTGTGGCATACCCCCAAGAGACCCAGTACTTC
>TRBJ2-3|TRBD2|.|15|TRBV6-4
CASRLLAGGTDTQYF
TGTGCCAGCAGGCTACTAGCGGGAGGGACAGATACGCAGTATTTT
>TRBJ2-1|.|.|15|TRBV2
CASSVGRSSYNEQFF
TGTGCCAGCAGTGTGGGACGGAGCTCCTACAATGAGCAGTTCTTC
>TRBJ1-4|.|.|15|TRBV5-1
CASSPLAGSDEKLFF
TGCGCCAGCAGCCCCCTCGCTGGATCTGATGAAAAACTGTTTTTT
>TRBJ2-7|TRBD1|.|22|TRBV19
CASSIGLSGAGGETSLMDEQYF
TGTGCCAGTAGTATAGGCCTCTCGGGAGCAGGGGGCGAAACGTCCCTCATGGACGAGCAGTACTTC
>TRBJ2-7|TRBD2|once|16|TRBV5-4
CASSLIIAGTYYEQYF
TGTGCCAGCAGCTTGATAATAGCGGGGACTTACTACGAGCAGTACTTC
>TRBJ2-2|.|.|14|TRBV19
CASAPLKNTGELFF
TGTGCCAGTGCCCCTTTAAAGAACACCGGGGAGCTGTTTTTT
>TRBJ1-6|.|.|15|TRBV7-8
CASSPYRVHNSPLHF
TGTGCCAGCAGCCCCTATAGGGTCCATAATTCACCCCTCCACTTT
>TRBJ2-1|TRBD2|.|17|TRBV4-1
CASSRPLAGGQYNEQFF
TGCGCCAGCAGCCGCCCCCTAGCGGGGGGGCAATACAATGAGCAGTTCTTC
>TRBJ1-2|.|.|12|TRBV14
CASSQTTVGYTF
TGTGCCAGCAGCCAGACAACAGTCGGCTACACCTTC
>TRBJ2-1|.|.|14|TRBV5-4
CASSLPPSGNEQFF
TGTGCCAGCAGCTTACCCCCCTCTGGGAATGAGCAGTTCTTC
>TRBJ1-4|.|.|15|TRBV6-6
CASSSLRGVYEKLFF
TGTGCCAGCAGTTCCCTCCGGGGGGTTTATGAAAAACTGTTTTTT
>TRBJ2-5|.|.|14|TRBV5-1
CASSFRDYKETQYF
TGCGCCAGCAGCTTCCGGGATTACAAGGAGACCCAGTACTTC
>TRBJ2-7|.|.|14|TRBV6-6
CASSPGDNSYEQYF
TGTGCCAGCAGCCCGGGGGACAACTCCTACGAGCAGTACTTC
>TRBJ2-5|.|.|14|TRBV5-4
CASSTQQGSETQYF
TGTGCCAGCAGCACCCAACAGGGATCGGAGACCCAGTACTTC
>TRBJ1-2|TRBD1|.|16|TRBV6-6
CASSPSPTGGGYGYTF
TGTGCCAGCAGTCCTAGTCCGACAGGGGGGGGCTATGGCTACACCTTC
>TRBJ2-2|.|.|12|TRBV18
CASSPNTGELFF
TGTGCCAGCTCACCGAACACCGGGGAGCTGTTTTTT
>TRBJ1-1|.|many|13|TRBV27
CASSNGPNTEAFF
TGTGCCAGCAGTAACGGACCGAACACTGAAGCTTTCTTT
>TRBJ1-1|TRBD1|.|16|TRBV6-6
CASSLGQGPMNTEAFF
TGTGCCAGCAGCCTCGGACAGGGACCAATGAACACTGAAGCTTTCTTT
>TRBJ1-1|.|.|14|TRBV11-3
CASSSPRENTEAFF
TGTGCCAGCAGCTCCCCTCGGGAGAACACTGAAGCTTTCTTT
>TRBJ2-2|.|.|14|TRBV2
CASEGAARAGELFF
TGTGCCAGTGAAGGTGCTGCGCGGGCCGGGGAGCTGTTTTTT
>TRBJ1-1|.|.|11|TRBV20-1
CSASLKAEAFF
TGCAGTGCTAGCCTTAAAGCAGAAGCTTTCTTT
>TRBJ1-2|.|.|13|TRBV28
CASSLWAGDGYTF
TGTGCCAGCAGTTTATGGGCAGGGGATGGCTACACCTTC
>TRBJ2-1|TRBD2|.|15|TRBV9
CASSVGGGIYNEQFF
TGTGCCAGCAGCGTAGGCGGGGGGATCTACAATGAGCAGTTCTTC
>TRBJ2-7|.|.|14|TRBV7-8
CATVSQGGPYEQYF
TGTGCCACTGTCTCCCAGGGGGGTCCCTACGAGCAGTACTTC
>TRBJ1-5|TRBD1|.|15|TRBV7-2
CASSLTTGGNQPQHF
TGTGCCAGCAGCTTGACGACAGGGGGCAATCAGCCCCAGCATTTT
>TRBJ1-1|.|.|13|TRBV29-1
CSVDRAMNTEAFF
TGCAGCGTTGACAGAGCCATGAACACTGAAGCTTTCTTT
>TRBJ2-5|.|.|15|TRBV5-1
CASSLGGAVQETQYF
TGCGCCAGCAGCTTGGGCGGGGCAGTTCAAGAGACCCAGTACTTC
>TRBJ1-2|.|.|13|TRBV10-3
CAISESRGYGYTF
TGTGCCATCAGTGAGTCGAGGGGCTATGGCTACACCTTC
>TRBJ1-2|.|.|14|TRBV29-1
CSVENRRAFYGYTF
TGCAGCGTTGAAAATAGGAGGGCTTTCTATGGCTACACCTTC
>TRBJ2-7|.|.|13|TRBV10-3
CAISPLTGDEQYF
TGTGCCATCAGTCCCCTGACGGGGGACGAGCAGTACTTC
>TRBJ2-7|.|.|14|TRBV27
CASSGTGPYLGQYF
TGTGCCAGCAGCGGTACAGGGCCTTACTTAGGGCAGTACTTC
>TRBJ1-5|.|.|14|TRBV19
CASSIAGNNQPQHF
TGTGCCAGTAGTATAGCAGGCAACAATCAGCCCCAGCATTTT
>TRBJ1-1|.|.|14|TRBV27
CASSLFRGNTEAFF
TGTGCCAGCAGTTTATTTCGGGGGAACACTGAAGCTTTCTTT
>TRBJ2-3|.|.|15|TRBV27
CASSLSTGPGDTQYF
TGTGCCAGCAGTTTATCGACAGGTCCGGGAGATACGCAGTATTTT
>TRBJ1-1|.|.|12|TRBV9
CASSPPWGQAFF
TGTGCCAGCAGCCCCCCATGGGGGCAAGCTTTCTTT
>TRBJ1-4|.|.|15|TRBV6-1
CASSGRGATNEKLFF
TGTGCCAGCAGCGGGCGGGGGGCAACTAATGAAAAACTGTTTTTT
>TRBJ2-1|TRBD2|.|14|TRBV9
CASSVTSGGAGQFF
TGTGCCAGCAGCGTAACCAGCGGGGGGGCAGGGCAGTTCTTC
>TRBJ1-5|TRBD1|once|17|TRBV19
CASSGGTGDLGNQPQHF
TGTGCCAGTAGTGGAGGGACAGGGGATCTGGGCAATCAGCCCCAGCATTTT
>TRBJ2-7|.|.|15|TRBV7-9
CASSPRDLSSYEQYF
TGTGCCAGCAGCCCCAGGGACTTGAGCTCCTACGAGCAGTACTTC
>TRBJ1-3|.|.|13|TRBV29-1
CSVEDRRRGTIYF
TGCAGCGTTGAAGATCGAAGGAGAGGAACCATATATTTT
>TRBJ2-7|TRBD1|.|19|TRBV5-1
CASSLGGHRGRADSYEQYF
TGCGCCAGCAGCTTGGGCGGGCACAGGGGGCGAGCAGATTCCTACGAGCAGTACTTC
>TRBJ2-3|.|many|14|TRBV6-4
CASSDGTSTDTQYF
TGTGCCAGCAGTGACGGTACTAGCACAGATACGCAGTATTTT
>TRBJ2-7|.|once|12|TRBV25-1
CASLRWDYEQYF
TGTGCCAGCCTACGCTGGGACTACGAGCAGTACTTC
>TRBJ2-7|.|.|13|TRBV19
CASSIGRPYEQYF
TGTGCCAGTAGTATAGGCAGACCCTACGAGCAGTACTTC
>TRBJ2-5|.|.|14|TRBV7-8
CASSQYNFGETQYF
TGTGCCAGCAGCCAGTATAACTTCGGAGAGACCCAGTACTTC
>TRBJ1-4|.|.|15|TRBV27
CASSLSQGSGEKLFF
TGTGCCAGCAGTTTATCACAGGGATCGGGGGAAAAACTGTTTTTT
>TRBJ2-1|.|.|13|TRBV5-1
CASSLGPGDEQFF
TGCGCCAGCAGCTTAGGCCCCGGAGATGAGCAGTTCTTC
>TRBJ1-5|.|.|17|TRBV2
CASSEAGGGISNQPQHF
TGTGCCAGCAGTGAAGCAGGAGGGGGGATTAGCAATCAGCCCCAGCATTTT
>TRBJ1-1|.|few|12|TRBV6-5
CASSYGGGEAFF
TGTGCCAGCAGCTATGGGGGAGGGGAAGCTTTCTTT
>TRBJ1-2|.|.|13|TRBV7-9
CASSPQRGHGYTF
TGTGCCAGCAGCCCCCAGAGGGGCCATGGCTACACCTTC
>TRBJ1-5|TRBD1|.|14|TRBV18
CASSPLGQRVPQHF
TGTGCCAGCTCACCACTGGGACAGAGAGTGCCCCAGCATTTT
>TRBJ1-2|.|.|12|TRBV5-4
CASSPGNYGYTF
TGTGCCAGCAGCCCTGGTAACTATGGCTACACCTTC